This is a list of T cell receptor beta chains from one sample in a study of blood T cell repertoires in COVID-19. Clones were sequenced by immunoSEQ multiplex PCR, and TCRdb holds only the in-frame ones, with some missing. In the table there are 270,000 or so clones, roughly nine tenths of which are singletons. The material sequenced was peripheral blood. All receptors come from a woman younger than 45 with COVID-19, enrolled during active disease. Both conserved end residues are part of each CDR3. D genes are given only for firm matches. Size values are once, few and many counts, or a class for expanded clones, and some rows have none.

d_gene: TRBD1
abundance: NA
j_gene: TRBJ2-7
len: 14
v_gene: TRBV7-9
CDR3aa: CASSPRGQRYEQYF
CDR3nt: TGTGCCAGCAGCCCCAGGGGGCAGCGATACGAGCAGTACTTC

d_gene: TRBD1
abundance: NA
j_gene: TRBJ1-5
len: 18
v_gene: TRBV7-9
CDR3aa: CASSPLTGAIYSNQPQHF
CDR3nt: TGTGCCAGCAGCCCTTTGACAGGGGCGATCTATAGCAATCAGCCCCAGCATTTT

d_gene: TRBD1
abundance: NA
j_gene: TRBJ2-3
len: 15
v_gene: TRBV7-6
CDR3aa: CASSLETGGADTQYF
CDR3nt: TGTGCCAGCAGCTTAGAGACAGGGGGCGCCGATACGCAGTATTTT

d_gene: TRBD1
abundance: NA
j_gene: TRBJ2-7
len: 16
v_gene: TRBV5-8
CDR3aa: CASSPGQGANSREQYF
CDR3nt: TGTGCCAGCAGCCCCGGACAGGGGGCGAATAGTAGGGAGCAGTACTTC

d_gene: NA
abundance: NA
j_gene: TRBJ1-1
len: 19
v_gene: TRBV2
CDR3aa: CASSDGGDWRSRGDTEAFF
CDR3nt: TGTGCCAGCAGTGATGGGGGCGACTGGAGATCTCGAGGGGACACTGAAGCTTTCTTT

d_gene: NA
abundance: NA
j_gene: TRBJ1-6
len: 17
v_gene: TRBV19
CDR3aa: CASTPRSPSSYNSPLHF
CDR3nt: TGTGCCAGTACTCCCCGGTCCCCGAGCTCCTATAATTCACCCCTCCACTTT

d_gene: NA
abundance: NA
j_gene: TRBJ2-1
len: 13
v_gene: TRBV30
CDR3aa: CAWSLLLNNEQFF
CDR3nt: TGTGCCTGGAGTCTACTTTTGAACAATGAGCAGTTCTTC

d_gene: TRBD1
abundance: NA
j_gene: TRBJ1-2
len: 17
v_gene: TRBV5-1
CDR3aa: CASSLGAQGIIRYGYTF
CDR3nt: TGCGCCAGCAGCTTGGGGGCACAGGGGATAATCCGCTATGGCTACACCTTC

d_gene: NA
abundance: once
j_gene: TRBJ1-2
len: 24
v_gene: TRBV21-1
CDR3aa: CASSTTIPGQGTPFDDFRPYGYTF
CDR3nt: TGTGCCAGCAGCACCACGATACCGGGACAGGGGACCCCATTCGATGATTTTAGACCCTATGGCTACACCTTC

d_gene: NA
abundance: NA
j_gene: TRBJ1-3
len: 15
v_gene: TRBV7-2
CDR3aa: CASSLGPSSGNTIYF
CDR3nt: TGTGCCAGCAGCTTAGGTCCTAGCTCTGGAAACACCATATATTTT

d_gene: TRBD2
abundance: NA
j_gene: TRBJ2-3
len: 17
v_gene: TRBV4-1
CDR3aa: CASSPQLAGGPGDTQYF
CDR3nt: TGCGCCAGCAGCCCCCAACTAGCGGGGGGCCCGGGAGATACGCAGTATTTT

d_gene: NA
abundance: NA
j_gene: TRBJ1-5
len: 13
v_gene: TRBV9
CDR3aa: CASSVEANQPQHF
CDR3nt: TGTGCCAGCAGCGTAGAAGCTAATCAGCCCCAGCATTTT

d_gene: TRBD2
abundance: NA
j_gene: TRBJ2-7
len: 15
v_gene: TRBV5-1
CDR3aa: CASSLLASGDYEQYF
CDR3nt: TGCGCCAGCAGCTTGTTGGCTAGCGGGGACTACGAGCAGTACTTC

d_gene: TRBD1
abundance: NA
j_gene: TRBJ1-4
len: 15
v_gene: TRBV5-1
CDR3aa: CASSLLQGAGEKLFF
CDR3nt: TGCGCCAGCAGTTTATTACAGGGGGCCGGTGAAAAACTGTTTTTT

d_gene: TRBD1
abundance: NA
j_gene: TRBJ2-7
len: 14
v_gene: TRBV7-2
CDR3aa: CASSFYRGPYEQYF
CDR3nt: TGTGCCAGCAGCTTTTACAGGGGGCCCTACGAGCAGTACTTC

d_gene: TRBD1
abundance: NA
j_gene: TRBJ2-7
len: 15
v_gene: TRBV27
CDR3aa: CASSEYDRGGYEQYF
CDR3nt: TGTGCCAGCAGTGAGTACGACAGGGGAGGCTACGAGCAGTACTTC

d_gene: NA
abundance: NA
j_gene: TRBJ2-5
len: 11
v_gene: TRBV12-3/TRBV12-4
CDR3aa: CASSPALGADF
CDR3nt: TGTGCCAGCAGCCCAGCTCTAGGGGCGGACTTC